This TCR beta chain derives from a study of metastatic and nonmetastatic thyroid tumors. Study information: Where malignant and benign thyroid patients were concerned, repertoires were compared across blood and tumor or nodule tissue.

In the source study's methods: A papillary thyroid cancer distant-metastasis classifier was built from CDR3 differences across clinicopathological groups. TCRdb ran MiXCR on the PCR reads. TCRdb, rather than the study authors, made the V and J calls. The sample lists around 50,000 clones; just under 30% were seen once. Study results and limitations: In both blood and tumor samples, TCR beta diversity was reported significantly higher for malignant than benign nodules.

Concerning this clone: Antigen: not known.

Thyroid surgery was performed in patients who had received no treatment beforehand. CDR3 length: 17 residues. Germline V CDR1 and CDR2: SGHAT, FQDESV (reference sequence). J gave up 8 bases and V 6 bases, and 20 bases lay outside the gene matches. V gene TRBV11-1 combines with J gene TRBJ1-2, with 8 bases matching TRBD1. The receptor was derived from a female donor with papillary thyroid cancer or a benign thyroid nodule (not recorded which). Some clones in this sample may be carry-over from other donors' samples. Sequencing input: blood. CDR3 residues: CASRLVTAGGPNWGYTF. The CDR3 nucleotides read TGTGCCAGCAGGCTAGTAACGGCAGGGGGCCCGAACTGGGGCTACACCTTC. Together with reference TRBV11-1 and TRBJ1-2, the CDR3 gives the full variable domain: EAEVAQSPRYKITEKSQAVAFWCDPISGHATLYWYRQILGQGPELLVQFQDESVVDDSQLPKDRFSAERLKGVDSTLKIQPAELGDSAMYLCASRLVTAGGPNWGYTFGSGTRLTVV.